This T cell receptor beta chain was sequenced in a study of T cell changes during pregnancy in multiple sclerosis. Germline CDR1 reads LNHNV; CDR2 reads YYDKDF (reference sequence). Trimming pared 0 bases from V and 3 bases from J, leaving 11 bases between. The CDR3 has 15 amino acids. TCRdb's copy holds only in-frame clones and misses some; the assay was immunoSEQ multiplex PCR. The table lists 75,000 to 100,000 clones, about 91% of them singletons. This clone showed up just once. The specimen comprised peripheral blood, sampled after pregnancy. The genes are TRBV15 and TRBJ1-1; D is possibly TRBD1 (5 bases). The receptor's source is a female donor in good health, enrolled as a control in a pregnancy study. The CDR3 DNA is TGTGCCACCAGCAGAGATCTGGGGGGGGACACTGAAGCTTTCTTT. It is translated as CATSRDLGGDTEAFF.